Presented here are 24 T cell receptor beta chains from one specimen sequenced in a study of blood T cell repertoires in COVID-19. Assay used: immunoSEQ multiplex PCR; TCRdb lists only in-frame clones, some missing. The sample carries 150,000 to 200,000 clones, approximately 90% recorded once. The sample was PBMCs or T cells enriched from blood (not recorded which). These receptor sequences come from a young woman who had recovered from COVID-19.

This clone was seen only a few times. The identical CDR3 is also encoded by other nucleotide sequences in the sample. This chain connects TRBV9 to TRBJ1-3, with D perhaps TRBD1 (6 bases). V was clipped by 1 base and J by 3 bases, with 8 bases between them. The V gene's germline CDR1 is SGDLS and CDR2 YYNGEE. The CDR3 has 14 residues. The CDR3 DNA sequence: TGTGCCAGCAGCGTAACGGACAGTGGAAACACCATATATTTT. Its protein is CASSVTDSGNTIYF.

V usage is TRBV5-4 and J usage is TRBJ2-7, with 13 positions matching TRBD2. CDR1 is SGHNT and CDR2 is YYREEE in the germline V gene (reference sequence). This CDR3 has 15 residues. Trimming removed 2 bases from V and 7 bases from J; junction bases left unmatched: 6. This CDR3 is CASSFRTSGGEEQYF. CDR3 sequence (DNA): TGTGCCAGCAGCTTCCGGACTAGCGGGGGTGAGGAGCAGTACTTC.

The chain is built from TRBV19 and TRBJ1-1, with a weak D call TRBD1 (5 bases). From germline, CDR1 is LNHDA and CDR2 SQIVND (reference sequence). The CDR3 has 13 amino acids. Trimming took off 6 bases at V and 7 bases at J, with 15 bases between the two ends. In DNA form, the CDR3 reads TGTGCCAGTAGCAGAACAATCAGGGTTGAAGCTTTCTTT. Its translation is CASSRTIRVEAFF.

The rearrangement uses TRBV27 and TRBJ2-2; the match to TRBD1 covers 10 bases. CDR1 and CDR2 (germline): MNHEY, SMNVEV (reference sequence). The CDR3 sequence is 17 residues long. The ends lost 3 bases at V and 4 bases at J; junction bases unmatched: 8. CDR3 sequence reads: CASSFQGTGVRTGELFF. As DNA, the CDR3 is TGTGCCAGCAGTTTCCAGGGGACAGGGGTCCGCACCGGGGAGCTGTTTTTT.

The chain joins TRBV11-2 to TRBJ1-6, with D possibly being TRBD1 (5 bases). Germline CDR1 reads SGHAT; CDR2 reads FQNNGV. The CDR3 consists of 15 residues. The ends were cut back, 3 bases at V and 8 bases at J, with 14 bases in the middle. In DNA, the CDR3 is TGTGCCAGCAGCTTTTCCCCCGGAGGGGATTCACCCCTCCACTTT. Protein: CASSFSPGGDSPLHF.

The chain recombines TRBV7-9 with TRBJ2-7; TRBD2 matches at 10 bases. The CDR3 totals 17 residues. Germline CDR1 SEHNR, CDR2 FQNEAQ (reference sequence). The J segment lost 1 base and the V segment lost 5 bases, leaving 11 bases of the junction unmatched. The CDR3 DNA sequence: TGTGCCAGCAGCCCGGGACTAGCGTCCCAAAGTTCCTACGAGCAGTACTTC. This sequence encodes CASSPGLASQSSYEQYF. The whole variable domain, filled in from reference TRBV7-9 and TRBJ2-7, reads DTGVSQNPRHKITKRGQNVTFRCDPISEHNRLYWYRQTLGQGPEFLTYFQNEAQLEKSRLLSDRFSAERPKGSFSTLEIQRTEQGDSAMYLCASSPGLASQSSYEQYFGPGTRLTVT.

This clone appeared once. This sequence joins TRBV29-1 and TRBJ2-2, with D possibly being TRBD1 (6 bases). Germline lookup yields CDR1 SQVTM and CDR2 ANQGSEA. V lost 7 bases, J lost 6 bases, and 9 bases lay in between. The CDR3 totals 11 residues. This CDR3 reads CSGSGAGELFF. CDR3 in DNA: TGCAGCGGATCAGGGGCCGGGGAGCTGTTTTTT.

V usage is TRBV19 and J usage is TRBJ2-1; D might be TRBD2 (5 bases). V was trimmed by 8 bases and J by 2 bases, leaving 13 bases between them. CDR1 and CDR2 from the germline V gene are LNHDA and SQIVND (reference sequence). The CDR3 has 14 amino acids. The CDR3 loop is CASSGVDAYNEQFF. The CDR3 DNA reads TGTGCCAGTTCCGGGGTCGACGCCTACAATGAGCAGTTCTTC.

The rearrangement joins TRBV18 to TRBJ2-3, with 7 bases fitting TRBD2. J lost 2 bases, V lost 1 base, and 9 bases had no gene match. CDR3 length equals 17 residues. CDR1 is KGHSH and CDR2 is LQKENI in the germline V gene. CDR3 residues: CASSPRGREEYTDTQYF. The CDR3 region has the DNA TGTGCCAGCTCACCACGGGGTCGGGAGGAGTACACAGATACGCAGTATTTT.

V gene TRBV21-1 combines with J gene TRBJ2-1; the table calls TRBD2, which could not be checked here. TRBV21-1 is deemed a pseudogene. The CDR3 sequence is 17 residues long. Written as DNA, the CDR3 is TGTGCCAGCAGCAAAGAGCCGGGACTAGCGGGATACAATGAGCAGTTCTTC. This gives the protein CASSKEPGLAGYNEQFF.

V gene TRBV28 combines with J gene TRBJ2-6; maybe TRBD1 (5 bases). The V gene's germline CDR1 is MDHEN and CDR2 SYDVKM. The CDR3 has 18 residues. V was pared by 5 bases and J by 0 bases, with 17 bases between. CDR3 DNA: TGTGCCAGCAGTCCCTCTCCCCGACAGTACTCTGGGGCCAACGTCCTGACTTTC. This gives the protein CASSPSPRQYSGANVLTF.

The rearrangement links TRBV5-6 to TRBJ1-2; no clear D gene. V lost 0 bases and J 8 bases, leaving 14 bases between the germline ends. The germline V gene encodes CDR1 SGHDT and CDR2 YYEEEE. The CDR3 consists of 14 residues. The CDR3 sequence is CASSLAGVARGYTF. As DNA, the CDR3 is TGTGCCAGCAGCTTGGCCGGGGTGGCTCGGGGCTACACCTTC.

V and J are TRBV28 and TRBJ1-5; D gene uncertain. In germline, CDR1 is MDHEN, CDR2 SYDVKM. This CDR3 contains 15 residues. V shed 7 bases and J shed 2 bases, with 15 bases lying between them. The CDR3 sequence is CASTLGRAGNQPQHF. CDR3 sequence (DNA): TGTGCCAGCACCCTCGGGAGGGCTGGCAATCAGCCCCAGCATTTT.

The rearrangement links TRBV7-9 to TRBJ1-1; D gene ambiguous. This CDR3 region has 13 residues. From germline, CDR1 is SEHNR and CDR2 FQNEAQ (reference sequence). V lost 3 bases, J lost 0 bases, and 5 bases lay in between. The CDR3 coding sequence is TGTGCCAGCAGCTTCTCTGTGAACACTGAAGCTTTCTTT. Amino acid sequence: CASSFSVNTEAFF.

The rearrangement links TRBV7-3 to TRBJ2-7; 7 nucleotides agree with TRBD2. The CDR3 runs to 15 residues. From germline, CDR1 is SGHTA and CDR2 FQGTGA. V shed 1 base, J shed 6 bases, and the junction held 9 bases outside the gene matches. Written as DNA, the CDR3 is TGTGCCAGCAGCTTAATAGGCGGGAGCATTGGCGAGCAGTACTTC. Translation: CASSLIGGSIGEQYF.

A single count supports this clone. The chain uses TRBV28 and TRBJ2-7, with 11 bases lining up with TRBD2. V was pared by 6 bases and J by 2 bases, with 18 bases of the junction left unmatched. The CDR3 extends over 19 amino acids. CDR1 and CDR2 from the germline V gene are MDHEN and SYDVKM. The CDR3: CASSGRGSGRAVATYEQYF. As DNA, the CDR3 is TGTGCCAGCAGCGGGAGGGGTAGCGGGAGGGCGGTGGCAACCTACGAGCAGTACTTC.

V and J are TRBV28 and TRBJ2-1, with D unresolved. The germline CDR1 and CDR2 sequences are MDHEN and SYDVKM. The CDR3 totals 12 residues. V was shortened by 1 base and J by 7 bases, with 5 bases between the two germline ends. The CDR3, as DNA: TGTGCCAGCAGTTTATCGACTAATGAGCAGTTCTTC. It specifies CASSLSTNEQFF.

The chain carries TRBV5-6 and TRBJ2-5; D is possibly TRBD2 (5 bases). The CDR3 covers 15 residues. From germline, CDR1 is SGHDT and CDR2 YYEEEE. V shed 1 base and J shed 5 bases, with 15 bases lying between them. The CDR3 nucleotides are TGTGCCAGCAGCTTGAGCCCGGGATCAAGGGAGACCCAGTACTTC. Translated, it gives CASSLSPGSRETQYF.

The J gene is TRBJ1-1, the V gene TRBV7-9, with 7 bases fitting TRBD1. The CDR3 runs 18 residues. Per germline, CDR1 SEHNR and CDR2 FQNEAQ (reference sequence). The J segment lost 0 bases and the V segment lost 1 base, leaving 11 bases of the junction unmatched. This CDR3 reads CASSLGSGQAFLNTEAFF. CDR3 bases: TGTGCCAGCAGCTTAGGTTCAGGACAGGCGTTCCTGAACACTGAAGCTTTCTTT.

This chain joins TRBV4-2 and TRBJ2-2, with 8 positions matching TRBD1. Trimming cost V 4 bases and J 5 bases; bases outside gene matches: 6. The CDR3 length is 15 residues. Germline CDR1 is LGHNA and CDR2 is YNFKEQ. The CDR3 loop reads CASSLGQGETGELFF. The CDR3 DNA follows: TGTGCCAGCAGCCTCGGACAGGGAGAGACCGGGGAGCTGTTTTTT.

The chain has TRBV28 and TRBJ2-7, with D hard to call. Germline V gives CDR1 MDHEN, CDR2 SYDVKM. CDR3 size: 12 residues. V shed 5 bases and J shed 2 bases, with 7 bases lying between them. The CDR3, as DNA: TGTGCCAGCAGTCATCCCCCCTACGAGCAGTACTTC. It encodes CASSHPPYEQYF.

The CDR3 DNA follows: TGTGCCAGCAGCTTGGTTCGGGGGTCTTACGAGCAGTACTTC. Translation: CASSLVRGSYEQYF. The chain recombines TRBV5-8 with TRBJ2-7; D is perhaps TRBD2 (6 bases). This CDR3 spans 14 amino acids. V was trimmed by 0 bases and J by 4 bases, leaving 11 bases between them. Germline V gene data show CDR1 as SGHTS and CDR2 as YDEGEE.

This chain joins TRBV4-2 and TRBJ2-7; 10 bases match TRBD2. CDR3 length: 16 residues. Germline trimming cut 0 bases from V and 2 bases from J; bases unmatched to any gene: 4. Germline values: CDR1 LGHNA, CDR2 YNFKEQ. The CDR3 sequence: CASSQEGSGRTYEQYF. In DNA, the CDR3 is TGTGCCAGCAGCCAAGAGGGTAGCGGGAGGACCTACGAGCAGTACTTC.

The genes are TRBV7-6 and TRBJ2-1; TRBD2 matches at 13 bases. Germline V lookup: CDR1 SGHVS, CDR2 FNYEAQ. CDR3 length: 15 amino acids. V dropped 3 bases and J dropped 4; count of bases not matched to a gene: 0. The CDR3 DNA reads TGTGCCAGCAGCTTGGGACTAGCGGGATACAATGAGCAGTTCTTC. It is translated as CASSLGLAGYNEQFF.